The present T cell receptor (beta chain) was sequenced within a study of T cell responses to AZD1222 COVID-19 vaccine. Study-wide context: Recipients boosted at about 4 weeks or about 12 weeks are pooled.

With regard to this clone: Antigen: not known.

The repertoire was sequenced with immunoSEQ multiplex PCR; TCRdb's copy has only in-frame clones and lacks some. The data hold roughly 120,000 clones, with approximately 85% observed a single time. Study-level findings and limits: Females made up more of the donors, who were largely white British, and clonal diversity may have come out too low. Of the AZD1222 recipients, only five to seven were seropositive at baseline. The CD4 TCRs associated with vaccination extended across spike and predominated at 160-218 and 743-854.

J gave up 7 bases and V 6 bases, and 7 bases lay outside the gene matches. The CDR3 loop spans 14 amino acids. Germline V gene sequence: CDR1 LNHDA, CDR2 SQIVND (reference sequence). This chain joins TRBV19 and TRBJ2-1; 9 nucleotides agree with TRBD2. The TCR comes from an adult in good health. Sequencing used peripheral blood, obtained on day 0 of AZD1222 vaccination. The CDR3 nucleotides read TGTGCCAGTAGGGTAGCGGGAGTGGGGAATGAGCAGTTCTTC. Protein sequence: CASRVAGVGNEQFF.